The 19 T cell receptor beta chains below all came from one sample that was sequenced in a study of blood T cell repertoires in COVID-19. Here immunoSEQ multiplex PCR was the method, and the copy in TCRdb shows in-frame clones only, minus some. Here the sample spans some 260,000 clones, 88% being singletons. The specimen sequenced was peripheral blood. The source is a woman in her 70s with COVID-19, enrolled during active disease.

The chain is built from TRBV11-3 and TRBJ2-1, with 8 nucleotides matching TRBD2. The CDR3 length is 16 residues. The V segment lost 3 bases and the J segment 8 bases; nucleotides outside the gene matches: 12. The V gene's germline CDR1 is SGHNT and CDR2 YENEEA. The CDR3 loop reads CASSFIGTRVSDEQFF. DNA for the CDR3: TGTGCCAGCAGCTTCATAGGGACTAGGGTTTCCGATGAGCAGTTCTTC.

Concerning this clone: At the DNA level, this CDR3 is encoded by other sequences in the same sample as well. CDR3 DNA: TGTGCCAGCTCACTGGGACAGGGGGACGAGCAGTACTTC. The encoded protein is CASSLGQGDEQYF. The rearrangement uses TRBV18 and TRBJ2-7; 11 nucleotides align to TRBD1. J was trimmed by 5 bases and V by 4 bases; bases with no gene match: 1. Germline lookup yields CDR1 KGHSH and CDR2 LQKENI. The CDR3 runs 13 residues.

This clone was recorded once. V gene TRBV27 combines with J gene TRBJ2-1; TRBD2 agrees at 10 bases. J was trimmed by 5 bases and V by 2 bases; bases with no gene match: 3. Germline V lookup: CDR1 MNHEY, CDR2 SMNVEV (reference sequence). The CDR3 totals 15 residues. The CDR3 bases are TGTGCCAGCAGTTTAGGGACTAGCGTCCACAATGAGCAGTTCTTC. Encoded protein: CASSLGTSVHNEQFF.

The chain couples TRBV7-9 to TRBJ1-5; the D is unclear. Germline-derived CDR1 and CDR2 are SEHNR and FQNEAQ (reference sequence). Trimming shortened V by 5 bases and J by 3 bases, and 17 bases separated the two germline ends. This CDR3 has 16 residues. The CDR3 DNA is TGTGCCAGCAGCGGCTCCGGGGTGGGATACAATCAGCCCCAGCATTTT. Encoded protein: CASSGSGVGYNQPQHF.

The genes are TRBV30 and TRBJ1-1, with 7 positions matching TRBD1. There are 15 residues in the CDR3. V gave up 8 bases and J gave up 0 bases; unmatched junction bases: 12. The germline CDR1 and CDR2 sequences are GTSNPN and SVGIG (reference sequence). CDR3 region: CARQGWDTLNTEAFF. As DNA, the CDR3 is TGTGCCCGACAGGGCTGGGATACTTTGAACACTGAAGCTTTCTTT. Complete variable domain (other parts from reference TRBV30 and TRBJ1-1): SQTIHQWPATLVQPVGSPLSLECTVEGTSNPNLYWYRQAAGRGLQLLFYSVGIGQISSEVPQNLSASRPQDRQFILSSKKLLLSDSGFYLCARQGWDTLNTEAFFGQGTRLTVV.

This sequence joins TRBV12-3 or TRBV12-4 and TRBJ2-5, with a weak D call TRBD1 (5 bases). V lost 3 bases, J lost 5 bases, and 10 bases lay in between. The CDR3 spans 13 residues. The CDR3 reads CASSLGLGETQYF. The CDR3 nucleotides read TGTGCCAGCAGTTTGGGGCTGGGGGAGACCCAGTACTTC.

The chain links TRBV9 to TRBJ2-5; D perhaps matches TRBD2 (5 bases). V lost 0 bases and J 1 base, leaving 7 bases between the germline ends. The V gene's germline CDR1 is SGDLS and CDR2 YYNGEE. The CDR3 contains 14 residues. CDR3: CASSVAGVQETQYF. CDR3 nucleotide sequence: TGTGCCAGCAGCGTAGCCGGGGTCCAAGAGACCCAGTACTTC.

The chain uses TRBV12-5 and TRBJ2-7; 14 bases line up with TRBD2. CDR1 LGHNT and CDR2 FRNRAP come from the germline V gene. Trimming cost V 6 bases and J 1 base; bases outside gene matches: 2. The CDR3 covers 15 residues. This chain's CDR3 is CASGGLAGASYEQYF. In nucleotides, the CDR3 is TGTGCTAGTGGGGGACTAGCGGGAGCATCCTACGAGCAGTACTTC.

The CDR3 protein is CAIKGQGAGSPLHF. The CDR3 region has the DNA TGTGCCATTAAAGGACAGGGGGCGGGTTCACCCCTCCACTTT. The chain carries TRBV6-6 and TRBJ1-6, with 11 bases matching TRBD1. The germline V gene encodes CDR1 MNHNY and CDR2 SVGAGI (reference sequence). The CDR3 is 14 residues long. Losses at the gene ends were 10 bases for V and 9 bases for J; bases not matched to a gene: 8.

The chain uses TRBV7-3 and TRBJ1-6, with 9 bases matching TRBD1. V shed 4 bases and J 7 bases; nucleotides not matched to a gene: 5. The length of the CDR3 is 15 residues. Germline CDR1 and CDR2: SGHTA and FQGTGA. The CDR3 loop is CASSSTGTGNSPLHF. The CDR3 DNA is TGTGCCAGCAGCTCTACCGGGACAGGGAATTCACCCCTCCACTTT.

The chain joins TRBV7-9 to TRBJ1-1; 7 nucleotides line up with TRBD1. This CDR3 comprises 14 residues. V trimming: 8 bases; J trimming: 4 bases; junction bases outside the gene matches: 10. Germline-derived CDR1 and CDR2 are SEHNR and FQNEAQ (reference sequence). As DNA, the CDR3 is TGTGCCAGCGGTATTCCGGGACAGTCCACTGAAGCTTTCTTT. It specifies CASGIPGQSTEAFF.

V is TRBV4-3 and J is TRBJ2-1, with D perhaps matching TRBD2 (5 bases). V was clipped by 0 bases and J by 4 bases, with 10 bases between them. CDR1 and CDR2 from the germline V gene are LGHNA and YSLEER. The CDR3 extends over 15 amino acids. The CDR3 DNA follows: TGCGCCAGCAGCCAAGAAGCGGTTTCTTACAATGAGCAGTTCTTC. It codes for CASSQEAVSYNEQFF.

J is TRBJ2-7 and V is TRBV25-1; weak D call: TRBD1 (5 bases). V shed 5 bases and J shed 9 bases, with 17 bases lying between them. The CDR3 extends over 13 amino acids. The germline CDR1 and CDR2 sequences are MGHDK and SYGVNS. The CDR3 sequence is CASSPTVRVGQYF. Written as DNA, the CDR3 is TGTGCCAGCAGTCCGACAGTTAGAGTAGGGCAGTACTTC.

The chain carries TRBV6-1 and TRBJ2-7, with TRBD1 as a possible D gene (6 bases). The V end lost 3 bases, the J end lost 3 bases, and 12 bases lay between the germline ends. The CDR3 runs 14 residues. The V gene's germline CDR1 is MNHNS and CDR2 SASEGT. The CDR3 here is CASSDDRRNYEQYF. DNA for the CDR3: TGTGCCAGCAGTGACGACAGGAGAAACTACGAGCAGTACTTC.

The count of this clone is one. The V call is TRBV6-1, the J call TRBJ1-4; the match to TRBD1 covers 8 bases. The CDR3 contains 16 residues. Trimming cost V 2 bases and J 8 bases; bases outside gene matches: 10. Germline CDR1 is MNHNS and CDR2 is SASEGT. CDR3 in amino acids: CASSENFGQGVEKLFF. The CDR3 bases are TGTGCCAGCAGTGAAAATTTTGGACAGGGAGTCGAAAAACTGTTTTTT.

A single count supports this clone. The chain joins TRBV5-5 to TRBJ2-1; a weak D match, TRBD1 (6 bases). Trimming took 9 bases from V and 6 from J, leaving 13 bases between them. This CDR3 has 12 residues. Germline V gene sequence: CDR1 SGHKS, CDR2 YYEKEE (reference sequence). DNA of the CDR3: TGTGCCACAAACAGGGCTAGCAATGAGCAGTTCTTC. The encoded protein is CATNRASNEQFF.

The chain recombines TRBV18 with TRBJ2-1; TRBD2 aligns across 10 bases. Germline lookup yields CDR1 KGHSH and CDR2 LQKENI. This CDR3 comprises 18 residues. The ends lost 6 bases at V and 10 bases at J; junction bases unmatched: 21. For the CDR3, the DNA is TGTGCCAGCTCTCCCCCTGGAGCGGGAGGGCCGATATCTGGCGAGCAGTTCTTC. Translation: CASSPPGAGGPISGEQFF.

The CDR3 loop reads CASSSPARPLLGSSYEQYF. CDR3 nucleotide sequence: TGTGCCAGCAGCTCCCCAGCGCGGCCCCTTTTGGGGAGCTCCTACGAGCAGTACTTC. The V call is TRBV11-3, the J call TRBJ2-7; tentative D call: TRBD2 (5 bases). Trimming removed 4 bases at V and 0 bases at J, with 25 bases between. The CDR3 sequence is 19 residues long. The germline gives CDR1 SGHNT, CDR2 YENEEA.

The chain recombines TRBV4-1 with TRBJ2-7; D perhaps matches TRBD1 (6 bases). There are 17 residues in the CDR3. The V gene's germline CDR1 is MGHRA and CDR2 YSYEKL. Deletions cut 4 bases from V and 3 bases from J, with 22 bases between. Written as DNA, the CDR3 is TGCGCCAGCAGCCGAGAAAGAACCCGGGACACCGACTACGAGCAGTACTTC. Translation gives CASSRERTRDTDYEQYF.